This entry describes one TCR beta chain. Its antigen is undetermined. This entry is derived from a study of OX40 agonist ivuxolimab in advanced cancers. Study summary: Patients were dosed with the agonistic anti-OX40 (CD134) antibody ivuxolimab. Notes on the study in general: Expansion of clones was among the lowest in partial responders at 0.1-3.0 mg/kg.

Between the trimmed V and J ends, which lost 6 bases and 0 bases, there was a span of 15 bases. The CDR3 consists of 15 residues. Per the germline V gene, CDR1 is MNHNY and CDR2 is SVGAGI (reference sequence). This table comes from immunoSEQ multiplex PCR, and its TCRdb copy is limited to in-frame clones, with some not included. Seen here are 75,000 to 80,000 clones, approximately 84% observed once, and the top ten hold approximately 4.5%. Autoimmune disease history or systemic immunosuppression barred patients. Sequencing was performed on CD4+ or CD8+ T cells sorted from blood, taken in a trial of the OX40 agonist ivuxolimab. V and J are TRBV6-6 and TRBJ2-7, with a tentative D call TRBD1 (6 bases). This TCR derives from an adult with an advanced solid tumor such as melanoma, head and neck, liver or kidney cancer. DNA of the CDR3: TGTGCCAGCAGGCCGGGACATCTCAGCTCCTACGAGCAGTACTTC. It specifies CASRPGHLSSYEQYF.